The TCR beta chain described here comes from a study of CD8+CD57+ T cells in acquired aplastic anemia. Study-level information: The average for DNA from sorted CD4+ and CD8+ cells was 3 to 3.5 ug. Read counts for CD4+ cells (from healthy donors) averaged about 11 million. Study-wide results and limits: Significant differences in CD8+ Simpson's diversity were not observed between patients and controls. Patients had roughly 30 CD8+ CDR3 sequences in common with controls (the shared set).

With 5 bases clipped from V and 0 bases from J, the junction kept 6 bases outside the gene matches. The CDR3 length is 15 residues. CDR1 and CDR2 (germline): ENHRY, SYGVKD. The study profiled TCR beta VDJ and CDR3 using genomic DNA as template. TCRdb itself ran the reads through MiXCR, one entry per CDR3 protein. The top ten hold 29% of the sample, which has about 210,000 distinct CDR3 sequences, around 60% seen once. On this clonotype: Its antigen is still unknown.

This receptor was taken from a human donor in good health. Sequencing input: sorted CD4+, CD8+, or CD8+CD57+ T cells (not recorded which) from PBMCs. This chain uses TRBV10-3 with TRBJ2-7; 8 bases agree with TRBD2. DNA for the CDR3: TGTGCCATCAGTCGAGCGGGGGAGAGCTCCTACGAGCAGTACTTC. As protein: CAISRAGESSYEQYF.